This T cell receptor (beta chain) was sequenced for a study of CD8+CD57+ T cells in acquired aplastic anemia. In patients chosen for sequencing, flow cytometry had shown CD8+CD57+ cell expansion. The template for TCR beta VDJ and CDR3 sequence profiling was genomic DNA. MiXCR, applied by TCRdb to the reads, yields one record per CDR3 protein. Of about 150,000 distinct CDR3 sequences in the sample, about 52% were seen once. The V and J ends lost 3 bases and 4 bases respectively, with 15 bases between them. This CDR3 contains 15 residues. Germline V gene data show CDR1 as MGHDK and CDR2 as SYGVNS. This chain connects TRBV25-1 to TRBJ1-2, with D perhaps TRBD1 (5 bases). The TCR comes from a human donor with aplastic anemia. Sequencing used sorted CD4+, CD8+, or CD8+CD57+ T cells (not recorded which) from PBMCs. In nucleotides, the CDR3 is TGTGCCAGCAGTGAGATAGAAGACAGTCTCTATGGCTACACCTTC. Protein product: CASSEIEDSLYGYTF.